The next 27 T cell receptor beta chains were all read from a single sample in a study of shared clonotypes between healthy human individuals. Sequencing was performed with immunoSEQ multiplex PCR; in TCRdb, only in-frame clones are kept and a portion is missing. The data show 2,500,000 or so clones, less than 95% seen once. Sequencing was performed on naive CD4+ T cells from PBMCs. Subset specified: CD45RA+ positively selected. The receptors derive from a man between 18 and 29 years old in good health. Some clones in this sample may be carry-over from other donors' samples.

Concerning this clone itself: Other DNA sequences of this sample code for an identical CDR3. The rearrangement links TRBV5-1 to TRBJ2-1; 7 bases agree with TRBD2. Looked up from germline, CDR1 is SGHRS and CDR2 is YFSETQ. CDR3 length: 16 amino acids. The V gene end was trimmed by 1 base and the J gene end by 0 bases; junction bases not matched to a gene: 4. For the CDR3, the DNA is TGCGCCAGCAGCTTGTCTCCGGGAGGCTCCTACAATGAGCAGTTCTTC. This sequence encodes CASSLSPGGSYNEQFF.

The CDR3 DNA is TGCGCCAGCAGCTTTCGGACTCTAGGGGACCGGTTTGGGGTCTCTGGGTCGCAGTATTTT. This gives the protein CASSFRTLGDRFGVSGSQYF. This chain uses TRBV5-1 with TRBJ2-3, with D perhaps assigned TRBD1 or TRBD2 (5 bases each). The V and J ends lost 2 bases and 10 bases respectively, with 35 bases between them. The CDR3 is made up of 20 amino acids. CDR1 and CDR2 (germline): SGHRS, YFSETQ. Together with reference TRBV5-1 and TRBJ2-3, the CDR3 gives the full variable domain: KAGVTQTPRYLIKTRGQQVTLSCSPISGHRSVSWYQQTPGQGLQFLFEYFSETQRNKGNFPGRFSGRQFSNSRSEMNVSTLELGDSALYLCASSFRTLGDRFGVSGSQYFGPGTRLTVL.

Concerning this clone itself: This sample also contains other DNA sequences that code for the same CDR3. The J gene is TRBJ2-7, the V gene TRBV14; possibly TRBD1 or TRBD2 for D (5 bases each). Trimming stripped 1 base from V and 3 bases from J, with 10 bases between. There are 14 residues in the CDR3. Germline lookup yields CDR1 SGHDN and CDR2 FVKESK. CDR3 loop: CASSQGQRSYEQYF. CDR3 bases: TGTGCCAGCAGCCAAGGACAGCGGAGCTACGAGCAGTACTTC.

The chain carries TRBV5-1 and TRBJ2-3; D is ambiguous. Per germline, CDR1 SGHRS and CDR2 YFSETQ. The CDR3 is 14 amino acids. Trimming removed 2 bases at V and 0 bases at J, with 7 bases between. The CDR3 protein is CASSFPQSTDTQYF. CDR3 nucleotide sequence: TGCGCCAGCAGCTTTCCCCAGAGCACAGATACGCAGTATTTT.

The J gene is TRBJ1-2, the V gene TRBV6-1; perhaps TRBD1 as D (5 bases). CDR1 and CDR2 from the germline V gene are MNHNS and SASEGT. The CDR3 has 13 amino acids. V shed 6 bases and J shed 3 bases, with 11 bases lying between them. The CDR3 protein is CASRVDRDYGYTF. The CDR3 DNA reads as TGTGCCAGCAGAGTCGACAGAGACTATGGCTACACCTTC.

V is TRBV5-1 and J is TRBJ1-1; a possible D gene is TRBD1 (5 bases). Germline loops: CDR1 SGHRS, CDR2 YFSETQ. This CDR3 spans 14 amino acids. V shed 4 bases and J shed 6 bases, with 16 bases lying between them. CDR3 in amino acids: CASSVAVAGAEAFF. Here the CDR3 DNA reads TGCGCCAGCAGCGTAGCAGTGGCGGGGGCTGAAGCTTTCTTT.

J is TRBJ2-3 and V is TRBV2; D is perhaps TRBD1 (5 bases). The V end lost 7 bases, the J end lost 2 bases, and 13 bases lay between the germline ends. This CDR3 is 14 amino acids long. Germline V gene sequence: CDR1 SNHLY, CDR2 FYNNEI. The CDR3 DNA sequence: TGTGCCAGCAAGAGATTACAGGTCACAGATACGCAGTATTTT. Translated, it gives CASKRLQVTDTQYF.

This chain connects TRBV28 to TRBJ1-2; 7 bases line up with TRBD1. The germline V gene encodes CDR1 MDHEN and CDR2 SYDVKM. The CDR3 is 14 residues long. The V and J ends lost 7 bases and 6 bases, in that order; junction bases with no gene match: 11. The CDR3 DNA sequence: TGTGCCAGCACTGCGCCGGGACAGACTCATGGCTACACCTTC. Its protein product is CASTAPGQTHGYTF.

This sequence joins TRBV6-1 and TRBJ2-4, with no clear D. CDR1 MNHNS and CDR2 SASEGT come from the germline V gene. This CDR3 contains 14 residues. V gave up 3 bases and J gave up 2 bases, with 8 bases separating them. The DNA of the CDR3 is TGTGCCAGCAGTGACGGCGGAACCAAAAACATTCAGTACTTC. Protein product: CASSDGGTKNIQYF.

The chain combines TRBV10-3 with TRBJ2-2; D is ambiguous. The CDR3 is made up of 18 amino acids. Germline loops: CDR1 ENHRY, CDR2 SYGVKD. Trimming cost V 0 bases and J 2 bases, with 16 bases left between them. The CDR3 here is CAISESPFWTVNTGELFF. The DNA of the CDR3 is TGTGCCATCAGTGAGTCGCCTTTCTGGACGGTCAACACCGGGGAGCTGTTTTTT.

This chain links TRBV7-3 with TRBJ2-2; D is ambiguous. Trimming stripped 2 bases from V and 4 bases from J, with 17 bases between. The V gene's germline CDR1 is SGHTA and CDR2 FQGTGA. This CDR3 has 17 residues. CDR3 sequence (DNA): TGTGCCAGCAGCTTATTAGGGCTAGTAGGTCGCACCGGGGAGCTGTTTTTT. It codes for CASSLLGLVGRTGELFF.

The V and J genes are TRBV10-3 and TRBJ2-5, with D unresolved. Trimming pared 3 bases from V and 5 bases from J, leaving 19 bases between. The CDR3 has 16 residues. Germline V CDR1 and CDR2: ENHRY, SYGVKD. This CDR3 is CAISDPGRWGKETQYF. In DNA form, the CDR3 reads TGTGCCATCAGTGACCCGGGCCGGTGGGGAAAGGAGACCCAGTACTTC.

The genes are TRBV6-5 and TRBJ2-7; 9 bases match TRBD2. Germline CDR1 MNHEY, CDR2 SVGAGI. The CDR3 loop spans 13 amino acids. V shed 6 bases and J 2 bases; nucleotides not matched to a gene: 2. The chain's CDR3 is CASRSGRTYEQYF. In DNA form, the CDR3 reads TGTGCCAGCAGGAGCGGGAGGACCTACGAGCAGTACTTC.

V gene TRBV11-2 combines with J gene TRBJ2-5; tentative D call: TRBD1 (5 bases). V shed 5 bases and J shed 0 bases, with 16 bases lying between them. The CDR3 sequence is 16 residues long. Germline V gene sequence: CDR1 SGHAT, CDR2 FQNNGV. The CDR3 sequence is CASSRVRQGNQETQYF. The CDR3 nucleotides are TGTGCCAGCAGCCGAGTACGGCAGGGCAACCAAGAGACCCAGTACTTC.

In DNA form, the CDR3 reads TGCGCCAGCAGGGGGACAGGGGCTGGGAATCAGCCCCAGCATTTT. This codes for CASRGTGAGNQPQHF. V usage is TRBV10-2 and J usage is TRBJ1-5, with 10 bases matching TRBD1. This CDR3 is 15 amino acids long. Germline assignment: CDR1 WSHSY and CDR2 SAAADI. J was trimmed by 4 bases and V by 6 bases; bases with no gene match: 6.

The rearrangement links TRBV11-2 to TRBJ1-4; no clear D gene. This CDR3 contains 15 residues. The germline V gene has CDR1 SGHAT and CDR2 FQNNGV. Trimming cost V 5 bases and J 0 bases, with 10 bases left between them. CDR3 sequence (DNA): TGTGCCAGCAGCCTCAGGAGTCCAACTAATGAAAAACTGTTTTTT. Its translation is CASSLRSPTNEKLFF.

J is TRBJ2-5 and V is TRBV5-1, with 9 bases lining up with TRBD1. The CDR3 extends over 16 amino acids. The germline CDR1 and CDR2 sequences are SGHRS and YFSETQ. The trim removed 3 bases at V and 4 bases at J, leaving 10 bases unmatched. The CDR3 nucleotides are TGCGCCAGCAGCTCGCCCTTACAGGGGGCTGGAGAGACCCAGTACTTC. Residues: CASSSPLQGAGETQYF.

The rearrangement uses TRBV2 and TRBJ2-1; D possibly corresponds to TRBD2 (5 bases). The CDR3 length is 13 residues. Trimming stripped 7 bases from V and 7 bases from J, with 14 bases between. The germline gives CDR1 SNHLY, CDR2 FYNNEI. The CDR3 here is CASIRGPGNEQFF. The CDR3 coding sequence is TGTGCCAGCATCCGAGGACCGGGGAATGAGCAGTTCTTC.

V is TRBV12-5 and J is TRBJ2-5; the match to TRBD2 covers 9 bases. The trim removed 7 bases at V and 5 bases at J, leaving 11 bases unmatched. Germline values: CDR1 LGHNT, CDR2 FRNRAP. This CDR3 spans 15 amino acids. CDR3 sequence (DNA): TGTGCTAGTGCCCCCCTAGCGGGAACGGTTGAGACCCAGTACTTC. It is translated as CASAPLAGTVETQYF.

Details on this clone: This specimen includes other DNA sequences encoding the same CDR3. V usage is TRBV5-1 and J usage is TRBJ2-2; D is undetermined. V was shortened by 0 bases and J by 6 bases, with 9 bases between the two germline ends. CDR1 and CDR2 from the germline V gene are SGHRS and YFSETQ. CDR3 length: 14 residues. The DNA of the CDR3 is TGCGCCAGCAGCTTGGCCCTGGGATCCGGGGAGCTGTTTTTT. Protein product: CASSLALGSGELFF.

The J gene is TRBJ2-5, the V gene TRBV28; D possibly matches TRBD1 or TRBD2 (6 bases each). Trimming cost V 6 bases and J 4 bases, with 15 bases left between them. CDR1 and CDR2 (germline): MDHEN, SYDVKM. The CDR3 has 14 amino acids. The chain's CDR3 is CASRPPGARETQYF. The CDR3 region has the DNA TGTGCCAGCAGGCCCCCGGGGGCTCGAGAGACCCAGTACTTC.

This clone appeared a few times. The V and J genes are TRBV4-1 and TRBJ1-3, with a possible D match to TRBD1 (6 bases). Between the trimmed V and J ends, which lost 1 base and 1 base, there was a span of 14 bases. The V gene's germline CDR1 is MGHRA and CDR2 YSYEKL. The CDR3 is made up of 17 amino acids. The chain's CDR3 is CASSQGLAGQSGNTIYF. The CDR3 DNA follows: TGCGCCAGCAGCCAAGGCCTAGCGGGACAATCTGGAAACACCATATATTTT.

This clone was observed a single time. V and J are TRBV5-4 and TRBJ2-2, with TRBD2 matching over 7 bases. Germline values: CDR1 SGHNT, CDR2 YYREEE (reference sequence). The trim removed 4 bases at V and 6 bases at J, leaving 6 bases unmatched. The CDR3 runs 14 residues. The CDR3 protein is CASSLRLAPGELFF. The DNA of the CDR3 is TGTGCCAGCAGCCTAAGACTAGCCCCCGGGGAGCTGTTTTTT.

This chain joins TRBV2 and TRBJ2-1; 7 bases agree with TRBD1. With 6 bases clipped from V and 0 bases from J, the junction kept 8 bases outside the gene matches. Germline V gene sequence: CDR1 SNHLY, CDR2 FYNNEI. CDR3 length: 16 amino acids. The CDR3 region is CASSGPGQSSYNEQFF. Written as DNA, the CDR3 is TGTGCCAGCAGCGGCCCGGGACAGAGCTCCTACAATGAGCAGTTCTTC.

This clone occurred once. The rearrangement links TRBV4-2 to TRBJ2-5, with 7 positions matching TRBD1. The CDR3 consists of 14 residues. V was pared by 6 bases and J by 5 bases, with 9 bases of the junction left unmatched. The germline CDR1 and CDR2 sequences are LGHNA and YNFKEQ. The CDR3 spells CASRPGAGGETQYF. The CDR3 region has the DNA TGTGCCAGCAGACCCGGAGCAGGGGGTGAGACCCAGTACTTC.

The chain is built from TRBV5-1 and TRBJ2-3, with 7 bases lining up with TRBD1. The trim removed 4 bases at V and 2 bases at J, leaving 10 bases unmatched. The CDR3 sequence is 16 residues long. CDR1 and CDR2 from the germline V gene are SGHRS and YFSETQ. As DNA, the CDR3 is TGCGCCAGCAGCCATTCCAGGGGGTCCCCCACAGATACGCAGTATTTT. Translating it yields CASSHSRGSPTDTQYF. The whole variable domain, remainder taken from reference TRBV5-1 and TRBJ2-3, is KAGVTQTPRYLIKTRGQQVTLSCSPISGHRSVSWYQQTPGQGLQFLFEYFSETQRNKGNFPGRFSGRQFSNSRSEMNVSTLELGDSALYLCASSHSRGSPTDTQYFGPGTRLTVL.

The chain carries TRBV6-5 and TRBJ2-7, with D possibly called TRBD1 or TRBD2 (5 bases each). Deletions cut 0 bases from V and 3 bases from J, with 6 bases between. CDR3 size: 13 residues. The germline CDR1 and CDR2 sequences are MNHEY and SVGAGI. CDR3 sequence (DNA): TGTGCCAGCAGTTACTCGGGGGTCTACGAGCAGTACTTC. Its protein is CASSYSGVYEQYF.